One and the same sample provided the 26 T cell receptor beta chains below, sequenced in a study of CD8+ T cells in alopecia areata. cDNA reverse transcribed from extracted RNA served as the sequencing template. This table comes from immunoSEQ multiplex PCR, and its TCRdb copy is limited to in-frame clones, with some not included. The sample holds about 120,000 clones, 53% seen once. The treatment: oral pan-JAK inhibitor, 5-10 mg twice daily. The input for sequencing was CD4+ T cells sorted from blood, taken at week 4, from a patient treated with tofacitinib. Every receptor here comes from a human donor with alopecia areata.

This clone appeared a few times. The chain couples TRBV7-7 to TRBJ2-3; TRBD1 aligns across 9 bases. After removal of 3 bases from V and 2 bases from J, the junction contained 3 bases not matched to a gene. CDR1 and CDR2 from the germline V gene are SSHAT and FNYEAQ (reference sequence). This CDR3 contains 15 residues. The DNA of the CDR3 is TGTGCCAGCAGCTTGGGGACAGGGATCACAGATACGCAGTATTTT. This encodes CASSLGTGITDTQYF.

The V gene is TRBV30, the J gene TRBJ1-5; D uncertain. This CDR3 has 13 residues. Germline-derived CDR1 and CDR2 are GTSNPN and SVGIG (reference sequence). V was pared by 2 bases and J by 7 bases, with 12 bases between. The CDR3 is CAWSPMAQQPQHF. CDR3 coding DNA: TGTGCCTGGAGTCCAATGGCGCAACAGCCCCAGCATTTT.

The V and J genes are TRBV6-5 and TRBJ2-6, with D hard to call. The germline CDR1 and CDR2 sequences are MNHEY and SVGAGI. V was pared by 7 bases and J by 13 bases, with 20 bases between. CDR3 length: 14 amino acids. The CDR3 sequence is CASNQVGRSEVLTF. The CDR3 DNA is TGTGCCAGCAACCAGGTGGGCAGGTCAGAGGTCCTGACTTTC.

V usage is TRBV7-3 and J usage is TRBJ2-1, with D perhaps matching TRBD1 (6 bases). This CDR3 contains 15 residues. V lost 5 bases and J lost 6, with 17 bases in between. Germline CDR1 SGHTA, CDR2 FQGTGA. Here the CDR3 DNA reads TGTGCCAGCAGCACAACCGGGACACAGGGCAATGAGCAGTTCTTC. This sequence encodes CASSTTGTQGNEQFF.

This clone was recorded a few times. CDR3: CSVMTRNTDTQYF. CDR3 DNA sequence: TGCAGCGTTATGACTAGGAACACAGATACGCAGTATTTT. The chain recombines TRBV29-1 with TRBJ2-3, with D possibly matching TRBD2 (6 bases). CDR1 and CDR2 from the germline V gene are SQVTM and ANQGSEA. The V end was cut by 5 bases, the J end by 2 bases, with 11 bases between. The CDR3 runs to 13 residues.

The CDR3 DNA reads TGTGCCAGCAGCTTATTGGGTAGGGGGCAGGGCACTGAAGCTTTCTTT. The encoded protein is CASSLLGRGQGTEAFF. The chain couples TRBV7-3 to TRBJ1-1, with 7 bases lining up with TRBD1. The CDR3 sequence is 16 residues long. V lost 2 bases to trimming and J lost 4 bases; unmatched junction nucleotides: 10. In germline, CDR1 is SGHTA, CDR2 FQGTGA.

The gene calls are TRBV29-1 and TRBJ1-5, with unresolved D. The ends were cut back, 4 bases at V and 5 bases at J, with 9 bases in the middle. The CDR3 is 12 residues long. Looked up from germline, CDR1 is SQVTM and CDR2 is ANQGSEA. Here the CDR3 reads CSVGGSDQPQHF. CDR3 bases: TGCAGCGTTGGAGGGAGCGATCAGCCCCAGCATTTT.

The J gene is TRBJ2-7, the V gene TRBV5-1; 9 bases are a match to TRBD1. Germline V gene sequence: CDR1 SGHRS, CDR2 YFSETQ. The CDR3 length is 15 residues. V trimming: 1 base; J trimming: 7 bases; junction bases outside the gene matches: 9. The CDR3 sequence: CASSLQAQGAREQYF. CDR3 nucleotides: TGCGCCAGCAGCTTGCAAGCACAGGGGGCGAGAGAGCAGTACTTC.

This clone appeared a few times. The gene calls are TRBV29-1 and TRBJ1-5, with TRBD1 as a possible D gene (5 bases). The CDR3 length is 13 residues. Germline CDR1 and CDR2: SQVTM and ANQGSEA. Trimming took 4 bases from V and 5 from J, leaving 12 bases between them. CDR3 amino acids: CSVATAQDQPQHF. The CDR3 nucleotides read TGCAGCGTTGCAACCGCACAGGATCAGCCCCAGCATTTT.

The chain employs TRBV29-1 and TRBJ2-2; TRBD2 is a possible D gene (5 bases). Germline loops: CDR1 SQVTM, CDR2 ANQGSEA. CDR3 length: 13 residues. The V gene lost 7 bases and the J gene lost 4 bases, with 13 bases spanning the gap. CDR3 region: CSARAAGTGELFF. The CDR3 bases are TGCAGCGCGAGGGCCGCCGGCACCGGGGAGCTGTTTTTT.

The chain combines TRBV6-5 with TRBJ2-7, with 10 bases identical to TRBD1. The J segment lost 6 bases and the V segment lost 11 bases, leaving 7 bases of the junction unmatched. This CDR3 has 12 amino acids. Germline V gene lookup returns CDR1 MNHEY and CDR2 SVGAGI. This CDR3 is CASRDRGGEQYF. Written as DNA, the CDR3 is TGTGCCTCCCGGGACAGGGGAGGCGAGCAGTACTTC.

V is TRBV7-6 and J is TRBJ2-1, with 8 bases matching TRBD1. CDR1 SGHVS and CDR2 FNYEAQ come from the germline V gene. The CDR3 totals 13 residues. V was clipped by 2 bases and J by 10 bases; unmatched bases: 4. The CDR3 loop reads CASSLMDREEQFF. The CDR3 nucleotides are TGTGCCAGCAGCTTAATGGACAGGGAGGAGCAGTTCTTC.

The gene calls are TRBV29-1 and TRBJ2-3; a weak D match, TRBD1 (6 bases). The CDR3 consists of 11 residues. Germline lookup yields CDR1 SQVTM and CDR2 ANQGSEA. Deletions cut 7 bases from V and 6 bases from J, with 11 bases between. The CDR3 sequence is CSGDRTDTQYF. The CDR3 DNA reads as TGCAGCGGAGACAGGACTGATACGCAGTATTTT.

V gene TRBV6-5 combines with J gene TRBJ2-7, with TRBD1 identical over 7 bases. CDR3 size: 14 residues. Germline V gene data show CDR1 as MNHEY and CDR2 as SVGAGI. J lost 2 bases, V lost 6 bases, and 7 bases had no gene match. This chain's CDR3 is CASSGTGQTYEQYF. CDR3 DNA sequence: TGTGCCAGCAGCGGGACGGGACAGACCTACGAGCAGTACTTC.

The chain recombines TRBV9 with TRBJ1-6; D gene uncertain. Looked up from germline, CDR1 is SGDLS and CDR2 is YYNGEE. The CDR3 sequence is 14 residues long. V was trimmed by 0 bases and J by 5 bases, leaving 6 bases between them. CDR3 sequence (DNA): TGTGCCAGCAGCGTAGAAAGGGATAATTCACCCCTCCACTTT. Its protein is CASSVERDNSPLHF.

This chain joins TRBV4-1 and TRBJ1-6, with a weak D call TRBD1 (6 bases). The germline V gene has CDR1 MGHRA and CDR2 YSYEKL. The CDR3 is 19 amino acids. With 0 bases removed from V and 10 bases from J, the gap between germline ends came to 25 bases. CDR3 nucleotides: TGCGCCAGCAGCCAAGACTTCCCCAACACAGGGTTTAAAGGGTCACCCCTCCACTTT. This gives the protein CASSQDFPNTGFKGSPLHF.

The rearrangement uses TRBV30 and TRBJ1-1; no clear D gene. Germline loops: CDR1 GTSNPN, CDR2 SVGIG (reference sequence). V was trimmed by 4 bases and J by 9 bases, leaving 15 bases between them. The CDR3 loop spans 12 amino acids. The CDR3 region has the DNA TGTGCCTGGATGTCGAGGGTAAATCAAGCTTTCTTT. This codes for CAWMSRVNQAFF.

The chain combines TRBV19 with TRBJ1-5; no firm D call. Trimming took off 1 base at V and 4 bases at J, with 8 bases between the two ends. CDR3 length: 14 residues. Germline V gene sequence: CDR1 LNHDA, CDR2 SQIVND (reference sequence). CDR3 amino acids: CASSIVTPNQPQHF. The CDR3 DNA sequence: TGTGCCAGTAGTATAGTTACCCCGAATCAGCCCCAGCATTTT.

This clone was counted once. The CDR3 reads CASSRNEVNEQFF. CDR3 DNA: TGTGCCAGCAGCCGCAATGAGGTTAATGAGCAGTTCTTC. The chain has TRBV11-2 and TRBJ2-1, with D unresolved. The germline V gene encodes CDR1 SGHAT and CDR2 FQNNGV. The CDR3 has 13 residues. The V gene lost 5 bases and the J gene lost 7 bases, with 12 bases spanning the gap.

This clone was found a few times. V usage is TRBV7-9 and J usage is TRBJ1-2; 9 bases agree with TRBD1. J lost 4 bases, V lost 3 bases, and 3 bases had no gene match. Germline-derived CDR1 and CDR2 are SEHNR and FQNEAQ (reference sequence). There are 14 residues in the CDR3. The CDR3 sequence is CASSLVGQGYGYTF. In DNA, the CDR3 is TGTGCCAGCAGCTTGGTGGGACAGGGCTATGGCTACACCTTC.

This clone was detected only a few times. The chain couples TRBV4-1 to TRBJ2-5; D tentatively reads TRBD1 or TRBD2 (5 bases each). Trimming cost V 0 bases and J 3 bases, with 11 bases left between them. CDR3 length: 15 amino acids. Germline V gene lookup returns CDR1 MGHRA and CDR2 YSYEKL. The CDR3 loop is CASSQEGVGKETQYF. Here the CDR3 DNA reads TGCGCCAGCAGCCAAGAGGGGGTCGGAAAAGAGACCCAGTACTTC.

V gene TRBV7-9 combines with J gene TRBJ2-3; D remains unclear. The CDR3 runs to 13 residues. The V end was cut by 3 bases, the J end by 6 bases, with 10 bases between. CDR1 is SEHNR, CDR2 FQNEAQ, per germline (reference sequence). The CDR3 protein is CASSLVGADTQYF. The CDR3 region has the DNA TGTGCCAGCAGCTTGGTAGGAGCCGATACGCAGTATTTT. Variable domain in full (rest from reference TRBV7-9 and TRBJ2-3): DTGVSQNPRHKITKRGQNVTFRCDPISEHNRLYWYRQTLGQGPEFLTYFQNEAQLEKSRLLSDRFSAERPKGSFSTLEIQRTEQGDSAMYLCASSLVGADTQYFGPGTRLTVL.

The rearrangement joins TRBV29-1 to TRBJ2-1, with D possibly TRBD1 on 6 matching bases. This CDR3 spans 12 amino acids. In germline, CDR1 is SQVTM, CDR2 ANQGSEA. The V and J ends lost 0 bases and 15 bases respectively, with 15 bases between them. The CDR3 region is CSVEDPGAGRFF. DNA of the CDR3: TGCAGCGTTGAAGATCCAGGGGCAGGGCGGTTCTTC.

The chain joins TRBV30 to TRBJ1-5; maybe TRBD1 (6 bases). The CDR3 loop spans 14 amino acids. Germline CDR1 is GTSNPN and CDR2 is SVGIG (reference sequence). Trimming took 1 base from V and 4 from J, leaving 11 bases between them. The CDR3 DNA is TGTGCCTGGAGTGCTGACAGGACGAATCAGCCCCAGCATTTT. Amino acid sequence: CAWSADRTNQPQHF.

This clone was observed a few times. The J gene is TRBJ1-2, the V gene TRBV29-1; no definite D call. The germline CDR1 and CDR2 sequences are SQVTM and ANQGSEA. Trimming cost V 6 bases and J 6 bases, with 5 bases left between them. The CDR3 consists of 9 residues. The CDR3 loop reads CSVGDGYTF. The CDR3 DNA sequence: TGCAGCGTCGGGGATGGCTACACCTTC.

The chain recombines TRBV7-9 with TRBJ2-6, with 7 positions matching TRBD2. V shed 8 bases, J shed 2 bases, and the junction held 3 bases outside the gene matches. Germline V gene lookup returns CDR1 SEHNR and CDR2 FQNEAQ (reference sequence). The CDR3 extends over 14 amino acids. CDR3 DNA sequence: TGTGCCAGCGGGGAGGGGACTGGGGCCAACGTCCTGACTTTC. The encoded protein is CASGEGTGANVLTF.